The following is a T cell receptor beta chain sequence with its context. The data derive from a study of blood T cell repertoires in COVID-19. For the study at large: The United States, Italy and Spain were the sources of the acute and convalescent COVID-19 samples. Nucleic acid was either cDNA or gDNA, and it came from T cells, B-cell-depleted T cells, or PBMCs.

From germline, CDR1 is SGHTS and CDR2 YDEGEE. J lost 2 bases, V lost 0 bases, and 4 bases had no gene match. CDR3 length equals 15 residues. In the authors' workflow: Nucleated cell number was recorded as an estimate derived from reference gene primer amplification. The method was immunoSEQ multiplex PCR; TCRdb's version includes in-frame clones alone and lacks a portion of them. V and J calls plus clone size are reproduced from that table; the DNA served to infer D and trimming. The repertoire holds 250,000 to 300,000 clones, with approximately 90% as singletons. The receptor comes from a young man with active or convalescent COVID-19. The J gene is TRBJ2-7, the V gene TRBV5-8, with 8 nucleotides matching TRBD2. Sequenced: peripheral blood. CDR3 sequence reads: CASSLVSRGAYEQYF. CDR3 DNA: TGTGCCAGCAGCTTGGTCTCGCGGGGGGCCTACGAGCAGTACTTC.